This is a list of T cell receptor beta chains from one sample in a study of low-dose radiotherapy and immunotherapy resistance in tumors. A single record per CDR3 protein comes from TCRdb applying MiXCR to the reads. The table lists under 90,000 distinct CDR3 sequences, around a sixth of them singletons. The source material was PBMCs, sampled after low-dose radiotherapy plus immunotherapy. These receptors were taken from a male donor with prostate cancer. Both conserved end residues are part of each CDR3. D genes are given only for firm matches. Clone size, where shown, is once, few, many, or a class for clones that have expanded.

DNA: TGTGCCAGCAGCCCTATGATCAGGGCAAACTATGGCTACACCTTC
CDR3: CASSPMIRANYGYTF
V: TRBV7-2
J: TRBJ1-2
D: .
size: many

DNA: TGCAGTGCTAGAGATCGAAGGGGGCTCGGGTCCGGGGAGCTGTTTTTT
CDR3: CSARDRRGLGSGELFF
V: TRBV20-1
J: TRBJ2-2
D: TRBD1
size: many

DNA: TGTGCCAGCACCCTTTTGGATGAGCAGTTCTTC
CDR3: CASTLLDEQFF
V: TRBV5-6
J: TRBJ2-1
D: .
size: many

DNA: TGTGCCAGTAGTGGGGGACAGATAGTGAACACTGAAGCTTTCTTT
CDR3: CASSGGQIVNTEAFF
V: TRBV19
J: TRBJ1-1
D: TRBD1
size: many

DNA: TGTGCCTGGAGTGTACAGGGCGGCACCGGGGAGCTGTTTTTT
CDR3: CAWSVQGGTGELFF
V: TRBV30
J: TRBJ2-2
D: .
size: .

DNA: TGTGCCAGCAGCTTAGCGGTGGGGGATATTGGTGGGAAACTGTTTTTT
CDR3: CASSLAVGDIGGKLFF
V: TRBV7-2
J: TRBJ1-4
D: .
size: many

DNA: TGTGCCAGCAGTGCGGCCCTAGCCCCTTTTGAGACCCAGTACTTC
CDR3: CASSAALAPFETQYF
V: TRBV6-5
J: TRBJ2-5
D: .
size: many

DNA: TGTGCCAGCAGCCTCCTTCGAGGTAGCGGGAGTAAAAAGTCCTACAATGAGCAGTTCTTC
CDR3: CASSLLRGSGSKKSYNEQFF
V: TRBV7-2
J: TRBJ2-1
D: TRBD2
size: many

DNA: TGTGCCAGCAGTGTGGGCTACGAGCAGTACTTC
CDR3: CASSVGYEQYF
V: TRBV28
J: TRBJ2-7
D: .
size: many

DNA: TGTGCCAGCAAACTAGCGGGAGGGCCAGAATACGATACGCAGTATTTT
CDR3: CASKLAGGPEYDTQYF
V: TRBV28
J: TRBJ2-3
D: TRBD2
size: many

DNA: TGCAGTGCGCCGACCAGGAGGGCTGTGGATGGCTACACCTTC
CDR3: CSAPTRRAVDGYTF
V: TRBV20-1
J: TRBJ1-2
D: .
size: many

DNA: TGCAGTGCTAGGCGACTAGCGGATACGCAGTATTTT
CDR3: CSARRLADTQYF
V: TRBV20-1
J: TRBJ2-3
D: TRBD2
size: many

DNA: TGTGCCAGCAGTCCTAGTCCCGGGACAGGGAGCGGGGCCAACGTCCTGACTTTC
CDR3: CASSPSPGTGSGANVLTF
V: TRBV28
J: TRBJ2-6
D: TRBD1
size: many

DNA: TGCAGCGCCCGGACTAGCTCCGCAGATACGCAGTATTTT
CDR3: CSARTSSADTQYF
V: TRBV29-1
J: TRBJ2-3
D: TRBD2
size: many

DNA: TGCAGTGCTCGCTCCTTGGACAGGGGGCAAACTGAAGCTTTCTTT
CDR3: CSARSLDRGQTEAFF
V: TRBV20-1
J: TRBJ1-1
D: TRBD1
size: many

DNA: TGTGCCTGGAGTGTAATTGGACAGGGGCTCACCGGGGAGCTGTTTTTT
CDR3: CAWSVIGQGLTGELFF
V: TRBV30
J: TRBJ2-2
D: TRBD1
size: many

DNA: TGTGCCAGCAGCTTGGGTAGCGGGGGGGTTAATGAGCAGTTCTTC
CDR3: CASSLGSGGVNEQFF
V: TRBV7-2
J: TRBJ2-1
D: TRBD2
size: many

DNA: TGTGCCAGCAGCTTAGGTGGGACGGGAGAGCAGTACTTC
CDR3: CASSLGGTGEQYF
V: TRBV7-9
J: TRBJ2-7
D: .
size: .

DNA: TGTGCCAGCAGCTCTCTCATAGACAGACTATCCCAAGAGACCCAGTACTTC
CDR3: CASSSLIDRLSQETQYF
V: TRBV7-2
J: TRBJ2-5
D: .
size: many

DNA: TGTGCCAGTAGTCATAGGACAGGGGCCACCGGGGAGCTGTTTTTT
CDR3: CASSHRTGATGELFF
V: TRBV19
J: TRBJ2-2
D: TRBD1
size: many

DNA: TGCAGCGTTGTGTACGCTAGCTCCGGCAATGAGCAGTTCTTC
CDR3: CSVVYASSGNEQFF
V: TRBV29-1
J: TRBJ2-1
D: .
size: .